The 2 T cell receptor beta chains below all came from one sample that was sequenced in a study of Graves' ophthalmopathy and Graves' hyperthyroidism. Amplifying from RNA transcripts, the study obtained TCR beta CDR3 regions. Amplification began with first-round RT-PCR using HTBI primers, then second-round multiplex PCR was performed. TCRdb redid the calling of the multiplex PCR reads with MiXCR, one entry per CDR3 protein. Counted here are 1 million to 1.3 million distinct CDR3 sequences, about 38% occurring once; the ten biggest clones make up roughly 10%. What was sequenced was peripheral blood or thyroid tissue (not recorded which). The source is an adult man with Graves' hyperthyroidism.

For this clonotype: Sequence at one end of the junction differs from germline and may be a read error. This chain joins TRBV20-1 and TRBJ2-7; D is unresolved. The CDR3 consists of 18 residues. In germline, CDR1 is DFQATT, CDR2 SNEGSKA (reference sequence). The CDR3 nucleotides read TGCATTGCTAGAGACCCCCTGGGTTCCGTAGGTACGTCCTACGAGCAGTACTTC. Its protein product is CIARDPLGSVGTSYEQYF.

This clonotype was found a few times. This clone may be a read error of a much larger clone one base away. This rearrangement joins TRBV10-3 to TRBJ1-6; unclear D gene. The CDR3 runs 13 residues. In germline, CDR1 is ENHRY, CDR2 SYGVKD. Trimming removed 2 bases from V and 5 bases from J, with 4 bases in between. The CDR3 nucleotides read TGTGCCATCAGTGAGCTGGATAATTCACCCCTCCACTTT. Residues: CAISELDNSPLHF.